The 31 T cell receptor beta chains below were found in one sample sequenced in a study of Graves' ophthalmopathy and Graves' hyperthyroidism. Amplification targeted the TCR beta CDR3 regions, with RNA transcripts as the source material. HTBI primers were used in a first-round RT-PCR, which preceded a second-round multiplex PCR. From the multiplex PCR reads, TCRdb called clonotypes with MiXCR, one entry per CDR3 protein. The data show fewer than 650,000 distinct CDR3 sequences, 20% to 25% seen once. The sequencing sample was made of peripheral blood. These receptors all come from a woman aged 18-29 years with stable Graves' hyperthyroidism. Some clones in this sample may be carry-over from other donors' samples.

This clonotype was counted at least ten times. The chain combines TRBV27 with TRBJ1-5; 8 bases fit TRBD1. V dropped 6 bases and J dropped 5; count of bases not matched to a gene: 12. Germline CDR1 MNHEY, CDR2 SMNVEV (reference sequence). This CDR3 spans 16 amino acids. CDR3 sequence: CASSSGGAGRYQPQHF. The CDR3 DNA reads TGTGCCAGCAGCTCAGGGGGCGCGGGGCGTTATCAGCCCCAGCATTTT.

This clonotype has a count of ten or more. The chain carries TRBV4-1 and TRBJ2-5; 9 positions agree with TRBD1. The CDR3 extends over 16 amino acids. In germline, CDR1 is MGHRA, CDR2 YSYEKL. Trimming cost V 3 bases and J 4 bases; bases outside gene matches: 9. CDR3 protein: CASSHGTGRLSETQYF. The CDR3, as DNA: TGCGCCAGCAGCCACGGGACAGGGAGGCTCTCAGAGACCCAGTACTTC.

In regard to this clonotype: This may come from a read error, since a much larger clone is one base off. CDR3 DNA sequence: TGTGCCATCAGTCCGCCAGCCTCCGCCCGAGAGACCCAGTACTTC. Protein: CAISPPASARETQYF. The chain joins TRBV12-3 or TRBV12-4 to TRBJ2-5; no definite D call. CDR3 length: 15 residues.

This clonotype has just a few counts. The chain uses TRBV19 and TRBJ2-6; D is possibly TRBD1 or TRBD2 (5 bases each). There are 21 residues in the CDR3. Germline V gives CDR1 LNHDA, CDR2 SQIVND (reference sequence). V was pared by 5 bases and J by 0 bases, with 26 bases between. CDR3 protein: CASSPRNTGTLAYSGANVLTF. In nucleotides, the CDR3 is TGTGCCAGTAGTCCCCGGAATACCGGGACCTTAGCCTACTCTGGGGCCAACGTCCTGACTTTC.

This rearrangement joins TRBV12-5 to TRBJ2-5; D unresolved. V was pared by 1 base and J by 1 base, with 7 bases between. This CDR3 contains 14 residues. Per the germline V gene, CDR1 is LGHNT and CDR2 is FRNRAP. CDR3 nucleotides: TGTGCTAGTGGTTTGGAAGGGATCCAAGAGACCCAGTACTTC. This encodes CASGLEGIQETQYF. The variable domain in full, with the rest retrieved from reference TRBV12-5 and TRBJ2-5, is DARVTQTPRHKVTEMGQEVTMRCQPILGHNTVFWYRQTMMQGLELLAYFRNRAPLDDSGMPKDRFSAEMPDATLATLKIQPSEPRDSAVYFCASGLEGIQETQYFGPGTRLLVL.

This clonotype was picked up many times. V gene TRBV29-1 combines with J gene TRBJ1-2; 7 bases align to TRBD1. The germline gives CDR1 SQVTM, CDR2 ANQGSEA. CDR3 length: 13 amino acids. V was clipped by 7 bases and J by 2 bases; unmatched bases: 7. The CDR3 region is CSAWGTDNYGYTF. As DNA, the CDR3 is TGCAGCGCATGGGGGACAGACAACTATGGCTACACCTTC. The variable domain in full, with the rest retrieved from reference TRBV29-1 and TRBJ1-2, is SAVISQKPSRDICQRGTSLTIQCQVDSQVTMMFWYRQQPGQSLTLIATANQGSEATYESGFVIDKFPISRPNLTFSTLTVSNMSPEDSSIYLCSAWGTDNYGYTFGSGTRLTVV.

In this sample, this clonotype turned up a few times. The rearrangement joins TRBV15 to TRBJ2-7, with 7 bases matching TRBD1. There are 15 residues in the CDR3. Germline CDR1 reads LNHNV; CDR2 reads YYDKDF (reference sequence). After removal of 2 bases from V and 7 bases from J, the junction contained 11 bases not matched to a gene. For the CDR3, the DNA is TGTGCCACCAGCAGATCACGTCGGCAGGGGGTTGAGCAGTACTTC. It encodes CATSRSRRQGVEQYF.

This clonotype was counted ten times or more. The rearrangement joins TRBV10-3 to TRBJ1-1; D not certain. CDR3 length equals 14 residues. Germline V lookup: CDR1 ENHRY, CDR2 SYGVKD. With 2 bases removed from V and 1 base from J, the gap between germline ends came to 8 bases. The CDR3 DNA follows: TGTGCCATCAGTGAGGCGGGATGGAACACTGAAGCTTTCTTT. Amino acid sequence: CAISEAGWNTEAFF.

This clonotype was found a few times. V usage is TRBV5-8 and J usage is TRBJ2-7, with TRBD2 identical over 11 bases. CDR1 and CDR2 from the germline V gene are SGHTS and YDEGEE. The length of the CDR3 is 15 residues. V lost 4 bases, J lost 5 bases, and 8 bases stayed unmatched. Here the CDR3 DNA reads TGTGCCAGCAGCAAATACGGGACTAGCGGAAACGAGCAGTACTTC. It specifies CASSKYGTSGNEQYF.

The gene calls are TRBV5-1 and TRBJ2-7, with 7 bases fitting TRBD1. Germline V gives CDR1 SGHRS, CDR2 YFSETQ. V lost 5 bases to trimming and J lost 0 bases; unmatched junction nucleotides: 11. There are 16 residues in the CDR3. In nucleotides, the CDR3 is TGCGCCAGCAGTTCACCCCTTCGACAGGGCTCCTACGAGCAGTACGTC. Its translation is CASSSPLRQGSYEQYV.

Concerning this clonotype itself: A much larger clone differs from this one at a single base, so this may be a read error. The chain recombines TRBV5-6 with TRBJ1-6; 7 bases are shared with TRBD1. The CDR3 is made up of 15 amino acids. From germline, CDR1 is SGHDT and CDR2 YYEEEE. The CDR3 DNA is TGTGCCAGCAGCTTGCCGGGACAGCTCAATTCACACCTCCACTTT. Protein sequence: CASSLPGQLNSHLHF. Combining the CDR3 with reference TRBV5-6 and TRBJ1-6 gives the whole variable domain DAGVTQSPTHLIKTRGQQVTLRCSPKSGHDTVSWYQQALGQGPQFIFQYYEEEERQRGNFPDRFSGHQFPNYSSELNVNALLLGDSALYLCASSLPGQLNSHLHFGNGTRLTVT.

This clonotype has ten or more counts. V is TRBV6-1 and J is TRBJ1-5; TRBD1 aligns across 9 bases. This CDR3 comprises 14 residues. Germline trimming cut 4 bases from V and 5 bases from J; bases unmatched to any gene: 3. Per the germline V gene, CDR1 is MNHNS and CDR2 is SASEGT. Written as DNA, the CDR3 is TGTGCCAGCAGTGTTAGACAGGGGGATCAGCCCCAGCATTTT. It is translated as CASSVRQGDQPQHF.

J is TRBJ2-5 and V is TRBV12-3 or TRBV12-4, with D hard to call. CDR3 size: 12 residues. Trimming cost V 8 bases and J 5 bases, with 12 bases left between them. The CDR3 sequence is CASATVQETQYF. For the CDR3, the DNA is TGTGCCAGCGCCACAGTTCAGGAGACCCAGTACTTC.

This clonotype was seen at least ten times. The CDR3 bases are TGCAGTGCGAAAGAGGGACAGGGGACCGGGGAGCTGTTTTTT. Translated: CSAKEGQGTGELFF. The rearrangement links TRBV20-1 to TRBJ2-2, with TRBD1 identical over 10 bases. The CDR3 loop spans 14 amino acids. Looked up from germline, CDR1 is DFQATT and CDR2 is SNEGSKA (reference sequence). V trimming: 6 bases; J trimming: 5 bases; junction bases outside the gene matches: 6.

This clonotype was counted between two and nine times. This may be a read error: a much more frequent sequence differs by one nucleotide. The CDR3 nucleotides are TGCGCCAGCAGCCCCCTGATTGGCAAACGGTCCTATGGCTACACCTTC. This sequence encodes CASSPLIGKRSYGYTF. The V and J genes are TRBV4-1 and TRBJ1-2; D is ambiguous. Germline CDR1 reads MGHRA; CDR2 reads YSYEKL. The CDR3 covers 16 residues. The ends were cut back, 4 bases at V and 4 bases at J, with 19 bases in the middle.

There are many counts of this clonotype. V gene TRBV2 combines with J gene TRBJ2-5; TRBD2 agrees at 9 bases. The CDR3 runs to 13 residues. J was trimmed by 5 bases and V by 6 bases; bases with no gene match: 4. The germline V gene has CDR1 SNHLY and CDR2 FYNNEI. CDR3 nucleotides: TGTGCCAGCAGCGGGACTAGCTGGGAGACCCAGTACTTC. Protein product: CASSGTSWETQYF.

The chain carries TRBV5-4 and TRBJ2-7, with TRBD1 matching 7 bases. The germline V gene has CDR1 SGHNT and CDR2 YYREEE (reference sequence). J gave up 1 base and V 0 bases, and 10 bases lay outside the gene matches. The CDR3 covers 17 residues. CDR3 loop: CASSLATSGTASYEQYF. The CDR3 bases are TGTGCCAGCAGCTTGGCCACCTCCGGGACAGCTTCCTACGAGCAGTACTTC.

This chain connects TRBV2 to TRBJ1-6; D is undetermined. Germline CDR1 reads SNHLY; CDR2 reads FYNNEI. The CDR3 covers 15 residues. V was pared by 5 bases and J by 5 bases, with 13 bases between. The CDR3 reads CASSIQGKDNSPLHF. As DNA, the CDR3 is TGTGCCAGCAGTATTCAAGGGAAGGATAATTCACCCCTCCACTTT.

This clonotype was recorded at least ten times. This chain connects TRBV7-8 to TRBJ1-3, with a tentative D call TRBD1 (5 bases). This CDR3 is 16 amino acids long. The V end lost 6 bases, the J end lost 8 bases, and 23 bases lay between the germline ends. The germline V gene has CDR1 SGHVS and CDR2 FQNEAQ. The CDR3 DNA is TGTGCCAGCAGTCCTGGGACGGAAGCCTTGAGGGACACCATATATTTT. Translated, it gives CASSPGTEALRDTIYF.

The CDR3 bases are TGTGCCACCAGTGATTTATTATACACTGAAGCTTTCTTT. Translating it yields CATSDLLYTEAFF. This chain joins TRBV24-1 and TRBJ1-1; D is uncertain. Trimming took off 1 base at V and 3 bases at J, with 5 bases between the two ends. Germline V lookup: CDR1 KGHDR, CDR2 SFDVKD. There are 13 residues in the CDR3.

The sample holds a few counts of this clonotype. Just one base apart from a much larger clone, this may be a read error. The chain recombines TRBV6-1 with TRBJ2-2; no definite D call. V lost 7 bases and J 6 bases, leaving 6 bases between the germline ends. The CDR3 loop spans 11 amino acids. Germline CDR1 and CDR2: MNHNS and SASEGT. The CDR3 coding sequence is TGTGCCAGCACTGGTCCCGGGGAGCTGTTTTTT. Translated, it gives CASTGPGELFF.

This clonotype was seen at least ten times. J is TRBJ1-1 and V is TRBV20-1, with D unresolved. The CDR3 is made up of 13 amino acids. Germline assignment: CDR1 DFQATT and CDR2 SNEGSKA (reference sequence). With 3 bases removed from V and 2 bases from J, the gap between germline ends came to 10 bases. In nucleotides, the CDR3 is TGCAGTGCTAGGGCCAGGAGAAACACTGAAGCTTTCTTT. This gives the protein CSARARRNTEAFF.

This clonotype was found many times. The V call is TRBV15, the J call TRBJ2-5; D unclear. Trimming removed 5 bases from V and 5 bases from J, with 15 bases in between. The germline gives CDR1 LNHNV, CDR2 YYDKDF (reference sequence). The CDR3 sequence is 14 residues long. This CDR3 is CATSSPLGWETQYF. CDR3 DNA: TGTGCCACCAGCTCCCCACTTGGGTGGGAGACCCAGTACTTC.

This clonotype was seen many times. The V and J genes are TRBV10-3 and TRBJ2-5; 11 bases fit TRBD2. J gave up 0 bases and V 7 bases, and 4 bases lay outside the gene matches. CDR3 length: 15 amino acids. Germline lookup yields CDR1 ENHRY and CDR2 SYGVKD. The CDR3: CAIKTSGGDQETQYF. DNA of the CDR3: TGTGCCATCAAAACTAGCGGGGGCGACCAAGAGACCCAGTACTTC.

The rearrangement links TRBV6-1 to TRBJ2-7; weak D call: TRBD2 (5 bases). Germline CDR1 is MNHNS and CDR2 is SASEGT. The CDR3 extends over 15 amino acids. Deletions cut 1 base from V and 2 bases from J, with 12 bases between. The CDR3 protein is CASSEEEATPYEQYF. DNA for the CDR3: TGTGCCAGCAGTGAAGAGGAGGCGACCCCCTACGAGCAGTACTTC.

This chain links TRBV28 with TRBJ2-7; the D gene is possibly TRBD1 (6 bases). With 7 bases removed from V and 1 base from J, the gap between germline ends came to 17 bases. The germline V gene has CDR1 MDHEN and CDR2 SYDVKM. This CDR3 region has 15 residues. The CDR3 sequence is CASTDRTAYSYEQYF. CDR3 coding DNA: TGTGCCAGCACCGACCGGACAGCTTATTCCTACGAGCAGTACTTC.

This clonotype was seen at least ten times. The chain joins TRBV2 to TRBJ1-1; D call uncertain. Trimming cost V 8 bases and J 1 base, with 11 bases left between them. Germline V gene data show CDR1 as SNHLY and CDR2 as FYNNEI. The CDR3 spans 13 residues. The CDR3, as DNA: TGTGCCAGCTTGGAGGGCGGGAACACTGAAGCTTTCTTT. Protein sequence: CASLEGGNTEAFF.

This clonotype occurred many times. V and J are TRBV2 and TRBJ1-1; 7 nucleotides align to TRBD1. V lost 6 bases, J lost 4 bases, and 8 bases stayed unmatched. Germline lookup yields CDR1 SNHLY and CDR2 FYNNEI. The CDR3 is 14 residues long. The CDR3 is CASRDRVGTTEAFF. CDR3 DNA: TGTGCCAGCAGAGACAGGGTAGGAACCACTGAAGCTTTCTTT.

J is TRBJ1-1 and V is TRBV13; D remains ambiguous. The germline gives CDR1 PRHDT, CDR2 FYEKMQ (reference sequence). CDR3 size: 12 residues. V lost 1 base to trimming and J lost 7 bases, with 7 bases between them. The CDR3 here is CASSLDYGEAFF. The DNA for the CDR3 is TGTGCCAGCAGCTTAGATTACGGTGAAGCTTTCTTT. Drawing the rest from reference TRBV13 and TRBJ1-1, the complete variable domain is AAGVIQSPRHLIKEKRETATLKCYPIPRHDTVYWYQQGPGQDPQFLISFYEKMQSDKGSIPDRFSAQQFSDYHSELNMSSLELGDSALYFCASSLDYGEAFFGQGTRLTVV.

This clonotype has ten or more counts. The rearrangement links TRBV12-3 or TRBV12-4 to TRBJ2-5; no clear D. This CDR3 comprises 14 residues. V lost 6 bases, J lost 3 bases, and 14 bases lay in between. CDR3 sequence reads: CASSQHLLEETQYF. The CDR3 DNA sequence: TGTGCCAGCAGCCAACATCTTCTGGAAGAGACCCAGTACTTC.

This clonotype was recorded at least ten times. The rearrangement links TRBV28 to TRBJ2-7, with D maybe TRBD1 (6 bases). Germline CDR1 is MDHEN and CDR2 is SYDVKM. This CDR3 contains 17 residues. Trimming stripped 5 bases from V and 0 bases from J, with 20 bases between. CDR3 amino acids: CASSPVWQGPYSYEQYF. The CDR3 nucleotides read TGTGCCAGCAGTCCAGTTTGGCAGGGGCCCTACTCCTACGAGCAGTACTTC.